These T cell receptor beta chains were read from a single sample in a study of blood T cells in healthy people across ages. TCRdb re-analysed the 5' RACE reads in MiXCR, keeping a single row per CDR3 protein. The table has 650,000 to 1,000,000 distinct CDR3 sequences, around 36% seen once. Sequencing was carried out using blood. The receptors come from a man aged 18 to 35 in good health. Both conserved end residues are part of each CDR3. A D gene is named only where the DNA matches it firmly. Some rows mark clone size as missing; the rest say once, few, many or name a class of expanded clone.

CDR3 protein: CSVLTSGPYEQYF
CDR3 DNA: TGCAGCGTCCTGACTAGCGGTCCCTACGAGCAGTACTTC
D gene: TRBD2
clone size: .
J gene: TRBJ2-7
V gene: TRBV29-1

CDR3 protein: CASSQALRGTQYF
CDR3 DNA: TGCGCCAGCAGCCAAGCCCTGCGGGGGACCCAGTACTTC
D gene: .
clone size: .
J gene: TRBJ2-5
V gene: TRBV4-3

CDR3 protein: CASSPRQGHPGANVLTF
CDR3 DNA: TGTGCCAGCAGTCCTCGACAGGGGCATCCTGGGGCCAACGTCCTGACTTTC
D gene: TRBD1
clone size: once
J gene: TRBJ2-6
V gene: TRBV12-3/TRBV12-4

CDR3 protein: CASSSPELAHNEQFF
CDR3 DNA: TGTGCCAGCAGCTCTCCGGAACTAGCTCACAATGAGCAGTTCTTC
D gene: .
clone size: .
J gene: TRBJ2-1
V gene: TRBV5-6

CDR3 protein: CASSFDGGANYGYTF
CDR3 DNA: TGTGCCAGCAGCTTCGATGGAGGGGCGAACTATGGCTACACCTTC
D gene: .
clone size: once
J gene: TRBJ1-2
V gene: TRBV7-9

CDR3 protein: CASSPSGQPYGYTF
CDR3 DNA: TGTGCCAGCAGTCCCTCGGGACAGCCCTATGGCTACACCTTC
D gene: TRBD1
clone size: .
J gene: TRBJ1-2
V gene: TRBV12-3/TRBV12-4

CDR3 protein: CASSATLAKNIQYF
CDR3 DNA: TGTGCCAGCAGTGCGACGTTAGCCAAAAACATTCAGTACTTC
D gene: .
clone size: once
J gene: TRBJ2-4
V gene: TRBV6-6

CDR3 protein: CASSPRQGLADTQYF
CDR3 DNA: TGTGCCAGCAGCCCCCGGCAGGGGCTTGCAGATACGCAGTATTTT
D gene: .
clone size: many
J gene: TRBJ2-3
V gene: TRBV7-2

CDR3 protein: CSGRTSGGFCNEQFF
CDR3 DNA: TGCAGCGGAAGGACTAGCGGGGGGTTTTGCAATGAGCAGTTCTTC
D gene: TRBD2
clone size: .
J gene: TRBJ2-1
V gene: TRBV29-1

CDR3 protein: CASLEPTGGYNEQFF
CDR3 DNA: TGTGCCTCCCTGGAGCCAACGGGGGGTTACAATGAGCAGTTCTTC
D gene: TRBD2
clone size: .
J gene: TRBJ2-1
V gene: TRBV6-2/TRBV6-3

CDR3 protein: CSATGQIYNYGYTF
CDR3 DNA: TGCAGTGCTACCGGACAAATCTATAACTATGGCTACACCTTC
D gene: .
clone size: .
J gene: TRBJ1-2
V gene: TRBV20-1

CDR3 protein: CSARGGGAGNEQYF
CDR3 DNA: TGCAGTGCTAGAGGAGGGGGCGCGGGAAATGAGCAGTACTTC
D gene: .
clone size: many
J gene: TRBJ2-5
V gene: TRBV20-1

CDR3 protein: CSAGQRAWDTQYF
CDR3 DNA: TGCAGTGCTGGACAGAGGGCTTGGGATACGCAGTATTTT
D gene: .
clone size: few
J gene: TRBJ2-3
V gene: TRBV20-1

CDR3 protein: CAGSVRGATNEKLFF
CDR3 DNA: TGTGCCGGCAGTGTCCGGGGGGCAACTAATGAAAAACTGTTTTTT
D gene: .
clone size: .
J gene: TRBJ1-4
V gene: TRBV28

CDR3 protein: CAISQTGTSSRDTEAFF
CDR3 DNA: TGTGCCATCAGCCAAACCGGGACATCATCAAGGGACACTGAAGCTTTCTTT
D gene: .
clone size: .
J gene: TRBJ1-1
V gene: TRBV10-3

CDR3 protein: CASQAQGKGETQYF
CDR3 DNA: TGTGCCAGTCAGGCGCAGGGTAAAGGAGAGACCCAGTACTTC
D gene: .
clone size: few
J gene: TRBJ2-5
V gene: TRBV27

CDR3 protein: CATSRDNARGYTF
CDR3 DNA: TGTGCCACCAGCAGAGATAACGCCCGGGGCTACACCTTC
D gene: .
clone size: .
J gene: TRBJ1-2
V gene: TRBV15

CDR3 protein: CSARNGGPNTEAFF
CDR3 DNA: TGCAGTGCTAGAAACGGGGGCCCGAACACTGAAGCTTTCTTT
D gene: .
clone size: .
J gene: TRBJ1-1
V gene: TRBV20-1

CDR3 protein: CASSESGKGTGELFF
CDR3 DNA: TGTGCCAGCAGTGAATCGGGGAAGGGCACCGGGGAGCTGTTTTTT
D gene: .
clone size: .
J gene: TRBJ2-2
V gene: TRBV6-1

CDR3 protein: CASSLARDRGNNEQYF
CDR3 DNA: TGTGCCAGCAGCCTCGCCCGGGACAGGGGGAACAATGAGCAGTACTTC
D gene: TRBD1
clone size: .
J gene: TRBJ2-5
V gene: TRBV7-8

CDR3 protein: CASSRRSGVNNEQFF
CDR3 DNA: TGTGCCAGCAGCCGCCGTAGCGGGGTTAACAATGAGCAGTTCTTC
D gene: TRBD2
clone size: .
J gene: TRBJ2-1
V gene: TRBV12-3/TRBV12-4

CDR3 protein: CASSTLIRRTGPTYEQYF
CDR3 DNA: TGTGCCAGCAGTACCCTCATCCGGCGGACAGGTCCAACCTACGAGCAGTACTTC
D gene: TRBD1
clone size: .
J gene: TRBJ2-7
V gene: TRBV27

CDR3 protein: CASSYLEDSNQPQHF
CDR3 DNA: TGTGCCAGCAGTTACCTGGAGGATAGCAATCAGCCCCAGCATTTT
D gene: .
clone size: .
J gene: TRBJ1-5
V gene: TRBV6-2/TRBV6-3

CDR3 protein: CASSHARLAGEYNEQYF
CDR3 DNA: TGCGCCAGCAGCCACGCTAGGCTAGCGGGGGAGTACAATGAGCAGTACTTC
D gene: TRBD2
clone size: .
J gene: TRBJ2-4
V gene: TRBV4-3

CDR3 protein: CSARDSTPFGNGGNQPQHF
CDR3 DNA: TGCAGTGCTAGAGATAGTACCCCTTTCGGCAATGGCGGCAATCAGCCCCAGCATTTT
D gene: .
clone size: .
J gene: TRBJ1-5
V gene: TRBV20-1

CDR3 protein: CSAPNAKGHRDHSNQPQHF
CDR3 DNA: TGCAGTGCCCCAAATGCCAAGGGACACCGCGATCATAGCAATCAGCCCCAGCATTTT
D gene: .
clone size: .
J gene: TRBJ1-5
V gene: TRBV20-1

CDR3 protein: CASSLELAGSTDTQYF
CDR3 DNA: TGCGCCAGCAGCTTGGAGCTAGCGGGGAGCACAGATACGCAGTATTTT
D gene: TRBD2
clone size: few
J gene: TRBJ2-3
V gene: TRBV5-1

CDR3 protein: CASSPKFFNSIYGYTF
CDR3 DNA: TGTGCCAGCAGCCCAAAATTTTTTAACAGCATCTATGGCTACACCTTC
D gene: .
clone size: few
J gene: TRBJ1-2
V gene: TRBV14

CDR3 protein: CASSFGGASYNEQFF
CDR3 DNA: TGTGCCAGCAGTTTTGGGGGGGCCTCCTACAATGAGCAGTTCTTC
D gene: .
clone size: many
J gene: TRBJ2-1
V gene: TRBV6-2/TRBV6-3

CDR3 protein: CASSYSTTGSTEAFF
CDR3 DNA: TGTGCCAGCAGTTACTCAACGACAGGGAGCACTGAAGCTTTCTTT
D gene: TRBD1
clone size: few
J gene: TRBJ1-1
V gene: TRBV6-5

CDR3 protein: CASSQGHLGTGELFF
CDR3 DNA: TGTGCCAGCAGCCAAGGTCACTTGGGGACCGGGGAGCTGTTTTTT
D gene: .
clone size: .
J gene: TRBJ2-2
V gene: TRBV3-1

CDR3 protein: CASSVRSTPYGYTF
CDR3 DNA: TGTGCCAGCAGCGTTCGATCGACGCCCTATGGCTACACCTTC
D gene: .
clone size: few
J gene: TRBJ1-2
V gene: TRBV9

CDR3 protein: CASSFQFNQPQHF
CDR3 DNA: TGTGCCAGCAGCTTTCAGTTCAATCAGCCCCAGCATTTT
D gene: .
clone size: .
J gene: TRBJ1-5
V gene: TRBV5-5

CDR3 protein: CASTPLLGHTGELFF
CDR3 DNA: TGTGCCAGCACGCCCCTCTTAGGACACACCGGGGAGCTGTTTTTT
D gene: .
clone size: few
J gene: TRBJ2-2
V gene: TRBV27

CDR3 protein: CASSPLTGPGNEQYF
CDR3 DNA: TGTGCCAGCAGTCCCCTAACAGGGCCGGGGAATGAGCAGTACTTC
D gene: .
clone size: .
J gene: TRBJ2-5
V gene: TRBV27

CDR3 protein: CASSTETGSDGYTF
CDR3 DNA: TGTGCCAGTAGTACGGAGACAGGGAGCGATGGCTACACCTTC
D gene: TRBD1
clone size: few
J gene: TRBJ1-2
V gene: TRBV19

CDR3 protein: CASSLGDATDTQYF
CDR3 DNA: TGTGCCAGCAGCTTAGGGGACGCCACAGATACGCAGTATTTT
D gene: .
clone size: .
J gene: TRBJ2-3
V gene: TRBV7-2

CDR3 protein: CSVDTGSLEAFF
CDR3 DNA: TGCAGCGTTGACACAGGGAGTTTGGAAGCTTTCTTT
D gene: .
clone size: few
J gene: TRBJ1-1
V gene: TRBV29-1

CDR3 protein: CASSLHLAHSYEQYF
CDR3 DNA: TGTGCCAGCAGCCTACACCTGGCACATTCCTACGAGCAGTACTTC
D gene: .
clone size: few
J gene: TRBJ2-7
V gene: TRBV3-1

CDR3 protein: CASSLNEGAGETQYF
CDR3 DNA: TGCGCCAGCAGTCTCAATGAGGGGGCGGGAGAGACCCAGTACTTC
D gene: TRBD1
clone size: .
J gene: TRBJ2-5
V gene: TRBV4-3

CDR3 protein: CASSAMTGAHSGYTF
CDR3 DNA: TGTGCCAGCAGTGCCATGACAGGGGCGCATAGTGGCTACACCTTC
D gene: TRBD1
clone size: few
J gene: TRBJ1-2
V gene: TRBV25-1

CDR3 protein: CASSKAPENNYGYTF
CDR3 DNA: TGTGCCAGCAGCAAGGCCCCCGAGAATAACTATGGCTACACCTTC
D gene: .
clone size: once
J gene: TRBJ1-2
V gene: TRBV21-1

CDR3 protein: CASSLGGGPSTDTQYF
CDR3 DNA: TGCGCCAGCAGCCTCGGGGGGGGACCGAGCACAGATACGCAGTATTTT
D gene: TRBD2
clone size: many
J gene: TRBJ2-3
V gene: TRBV5-1

CDR3 protein: CASSALQGGTEAFF
CDR3 DNA: TGTGCCAGCAGTGCCTTACAGGGGGGCACTGAAGCTTTCTTT
D gene: TRBD1
clone size: .
J gene: TRBJ1-1
V gene: TRBV12-3/TRBV12-4

CDR3 protein: CAISVITGPYGYTF
CDR3 DNA: TGTGCCATCAGTGTGATCACAGGGCCTTATGGCTACACCTTC
D gene: .
clone size: few
J gene: TRBJ1-2
V gene: TRBV10-3

CDR3 protein: CSARPGQLSYEQYF
CDR3 DNA: TGCAGTGCACGACCGGGACAGCTTTCCTACGAGCAGTACTTC
D gene: TRBD1
clone size: many
J gene: TRBJ2-7
V gene: TRBV20-1